A single sample gave rise to the 14 T cell receptor beta chains below, sequenced in a study of T cells after posttransplantation cyclophosphamide. Profiling relied on immunoSEQ multiplex PCR, and the TCRdb table lists in-frame clones only, not all of them. The sample lists 45,000 to 60,000 clones; around 91% were seen once. Sequenced sample: PBMCs. The source is a woman in her forties or fifties in good health and a related stem cell transplant donor.

The gene calls are TRBV7-8 and TRBJ2-1; D is unclear. Trimming shortened V by 5 bases and J by 4 bases, and 6 bases separated the two germline ends. Germline CDR1 is SGHVS and CDR2 is FQNEAQ. The CDR3 is 12 residues long. CDR3 DNA: TGTGCCAGCAGCGCGCAATACAATGAGCAGTTCTTC. This sequence encodes CASSAQYNEQFF.

J is TRBJ2-7 and V is TRBV5-1; D call uncertain. Germline V gene lookup returns CDR1 SGHRS and CDR2 YFSETQ. The V end was cut by 1 base, the J end by 6 bases, with 17 bases between. The CDR3 has 15 amino acids. CDR3 bases: TGCGCCAGCAGCTTGATTGAGAGTCCGGAGATCGAGCAGTACTTC. Translating it yields CASSLIESPEIEQYF.

This clone was recorded once. Other DNA variants within this sample encode the same CDR3. This sequence joins TRBV5-1 and TRBJ1-1, with D perhaps matching TRBD1 (6 bases). This CDR3 contains 15 residues. Per the germline V gene, CDR1 is SGHRS and CDR2 is YFSETQ. V dropped 4 bases and J dropped 0 bases, with 13 bases sitting between them. In DNA, the CDR3 is TGCGCCAGCAGCCCGAGGGGGGGAATGAACACTGAAGCTTTCTTT. Protein: CASSPRGGMNTEAFF.

The chain recombines TRBV6-6 with TRBJ1-2, with TRBD1 matching 9 bases. V shed 5 bases and J 2 bases; nucleotides not matched to a gene: 6. Looked up from germline, CDR1 is MNHNY and CDR2 is SVGAGI (reference sequence). The CDR3 contains 15 residues. CDR3 in DNA: TGTGCCAGCAGTGGGGGACAGGGTTCAAACTATGGCTACACCTTC. Residues: CASSGGQGSNYGYTF.

The V call is TRBV5-1, the J call TRBJ2-1, with 7 bases lining up with TRBD2. Germline assignment: CDR1 SGHRS and CDR2 YFSETQ. CDR3 length equals 15 residues. V was clipped by 4 bases and J by 3 bases; unmatched bases: 7. The CDR3 loop is CASSPVGGVYNEQFF. The CDR3 nucleotides read TGCGCCAGCAGCCCCGTGGGGGGGGTCTACAATGAGCAGTTCTTC.

The chain uses TRBV28 and TRBJ2-7; D is possibly TRBD2 (5 bases). Trimming took off 6 bases at V and 5 bases at J, with 14 bases between the two ends. In germline, CDR1 is MDHEN, CDR2 SYDVKM. There are 13 residues in the CDR3. The DNA for the CDR3 is TGTGCCAGCAGGTTTCTAGCAGTCCACGAGCAGTACTTC. As protein: CASRFLAVHEQYF.

Here the CDR3 DNA reads TGTGCAAGTCGCTTAGCGCTCGTAGGACTAGCGGGGGGGCAAGGGGAGACCCAGTACTTC. It specifies CASRLALVGLAGGQGETQYF. This sequence joins TRBV12-2 and TRBJ2-5; the tabulated D call, TRBD2, remains unverified against the DNA. TRBV12-2 is flagged as a pseudogene. The CDR3 is made up of 20 amino acids.

This chain uses TRBV28 with TRBJ2-4; D may be TRBD1 (6 bases). The germline V gene has CDR1 MDHEN and CDR2 SYDVKM. Trimming pared 2 bases from V and 0 bases from J, leaving 8 bases between. The CDR3 runs to 15 residues. CDR3 DNA sequence: TGTGCCAGCAGTTTAGACAGGAGAGCCAAAAACATTCAGTACTTC. It specifies CASSLDRRAKNIQYF.

This clone appeared once. This sequence joins TRBV19 and TRBJ2-7; 7 positions match TRBD2. Germline V lookup: CDR1 LNHDA, CDR2 SQIVND (reference sequence). V shed 4 bases, J shed 0 bases, and the junction held 9 bases outside the gene matches. The CDR3 covers 16 residues. The CDR3 DNA sequence: TGTGCCAGTAGTACACAGCTAGCGGACCACTCCTACGAGCAGTACTTC. Amino acids: CASSTQLADHSYEQYF. Using reference TRBV19 and TRBJ2-7 for the parts outside the CDR3, the full variable domain is DGGITQSPKYLFRKEGQNVTLSCEQNLNHDAMYWYRQDPGQGLRLIYYSQIVNDFQKGDIAEGYSVSREKKESFPLTVTSAQKNPTAFYLCASSTQLADHSYEQYFGPGTRLTVT.

V and J are TRBV4-1 and TRBJ2-1; 8 nucleotides align to TRBD2. This CDR3 has 13 residues. Germline V gene lookup returns CDR1 MGHRA and CDR2 YSYEKL. Losses at the gene ends were 1 base for V and 9 bases for J; bases not matched to a gene: 2. The CDR3 region has the DNA TGCGCCAGCAGCCAAGGGGGACTAGGTGAGCAGTTCTTC. It encodes CASSQGGLGEQFF.

V and J are TRBV2 and TRBJ1-1; no firm D call. This CDR3 region has 16 residues. Per the germline V gene, CDR1 is SNHLY and CDR2 is FYNNEI. The V and J ends lost 4 bases and 4 bases respectively, with 19 bases between them. The CDR3: CASSVRAITLTTEAFF. In DNA form, the CDR3 reads TGTGCCAGCAGTGTGCGGGCTATCACGCTGACCACTGAAGCTTTCTTT.

The rearrangement uses TRBV14 and TRBJ2-7; D is ambiguous. The V gene's germline CDR1 is SGHDN and CDR2 FVKESK. Between the trimmed V and J ends, which lost 1 base and 0 bases, there was a span of 7 bases. CDR3 length equals 14 residues. CDR3 in amino acids: CASSQVHSSYEQYF. The CDR3, as DNA: TGTGCCAGCAGCCAAGTGCACAGCTCCTACGAGCAGTACTTC.

The chain employs TRBV6-5 and TRBJ2-7; D perhaps matches TRBD1 (5 bases). CDR1 MNHEY and CDR2 SVGAGI come from the germline V gene. The CDR3 extends over 15 amino acids. Trimming pared 5 bases from V and 3 bases from J, leaving 17 bases between. CDR3 sequence (DNA): TGTGCCAGCAGTCGACCAGGGTATCAGGACTACGAGCAGTACTTC. It is translated as CASSRPGYQDYEQYF.

The gene calls are TRBV5-1 and TRBJ2-5; possibly TRBD2 for D (5 bases). V lost 0 bases and J lost 5, with 11 bases in between. The CDR3 extends over 14 amino acids. Germline CDR1 reads SGHRS; CDR2 reads YFSETQ. The CDR3 protein is CASSLVGGGETQYF. The DNA of the CDR3 is TGCGCCAGCAGCTTGGTGGGTGGCGGGGAGACCCAGTACTTC.